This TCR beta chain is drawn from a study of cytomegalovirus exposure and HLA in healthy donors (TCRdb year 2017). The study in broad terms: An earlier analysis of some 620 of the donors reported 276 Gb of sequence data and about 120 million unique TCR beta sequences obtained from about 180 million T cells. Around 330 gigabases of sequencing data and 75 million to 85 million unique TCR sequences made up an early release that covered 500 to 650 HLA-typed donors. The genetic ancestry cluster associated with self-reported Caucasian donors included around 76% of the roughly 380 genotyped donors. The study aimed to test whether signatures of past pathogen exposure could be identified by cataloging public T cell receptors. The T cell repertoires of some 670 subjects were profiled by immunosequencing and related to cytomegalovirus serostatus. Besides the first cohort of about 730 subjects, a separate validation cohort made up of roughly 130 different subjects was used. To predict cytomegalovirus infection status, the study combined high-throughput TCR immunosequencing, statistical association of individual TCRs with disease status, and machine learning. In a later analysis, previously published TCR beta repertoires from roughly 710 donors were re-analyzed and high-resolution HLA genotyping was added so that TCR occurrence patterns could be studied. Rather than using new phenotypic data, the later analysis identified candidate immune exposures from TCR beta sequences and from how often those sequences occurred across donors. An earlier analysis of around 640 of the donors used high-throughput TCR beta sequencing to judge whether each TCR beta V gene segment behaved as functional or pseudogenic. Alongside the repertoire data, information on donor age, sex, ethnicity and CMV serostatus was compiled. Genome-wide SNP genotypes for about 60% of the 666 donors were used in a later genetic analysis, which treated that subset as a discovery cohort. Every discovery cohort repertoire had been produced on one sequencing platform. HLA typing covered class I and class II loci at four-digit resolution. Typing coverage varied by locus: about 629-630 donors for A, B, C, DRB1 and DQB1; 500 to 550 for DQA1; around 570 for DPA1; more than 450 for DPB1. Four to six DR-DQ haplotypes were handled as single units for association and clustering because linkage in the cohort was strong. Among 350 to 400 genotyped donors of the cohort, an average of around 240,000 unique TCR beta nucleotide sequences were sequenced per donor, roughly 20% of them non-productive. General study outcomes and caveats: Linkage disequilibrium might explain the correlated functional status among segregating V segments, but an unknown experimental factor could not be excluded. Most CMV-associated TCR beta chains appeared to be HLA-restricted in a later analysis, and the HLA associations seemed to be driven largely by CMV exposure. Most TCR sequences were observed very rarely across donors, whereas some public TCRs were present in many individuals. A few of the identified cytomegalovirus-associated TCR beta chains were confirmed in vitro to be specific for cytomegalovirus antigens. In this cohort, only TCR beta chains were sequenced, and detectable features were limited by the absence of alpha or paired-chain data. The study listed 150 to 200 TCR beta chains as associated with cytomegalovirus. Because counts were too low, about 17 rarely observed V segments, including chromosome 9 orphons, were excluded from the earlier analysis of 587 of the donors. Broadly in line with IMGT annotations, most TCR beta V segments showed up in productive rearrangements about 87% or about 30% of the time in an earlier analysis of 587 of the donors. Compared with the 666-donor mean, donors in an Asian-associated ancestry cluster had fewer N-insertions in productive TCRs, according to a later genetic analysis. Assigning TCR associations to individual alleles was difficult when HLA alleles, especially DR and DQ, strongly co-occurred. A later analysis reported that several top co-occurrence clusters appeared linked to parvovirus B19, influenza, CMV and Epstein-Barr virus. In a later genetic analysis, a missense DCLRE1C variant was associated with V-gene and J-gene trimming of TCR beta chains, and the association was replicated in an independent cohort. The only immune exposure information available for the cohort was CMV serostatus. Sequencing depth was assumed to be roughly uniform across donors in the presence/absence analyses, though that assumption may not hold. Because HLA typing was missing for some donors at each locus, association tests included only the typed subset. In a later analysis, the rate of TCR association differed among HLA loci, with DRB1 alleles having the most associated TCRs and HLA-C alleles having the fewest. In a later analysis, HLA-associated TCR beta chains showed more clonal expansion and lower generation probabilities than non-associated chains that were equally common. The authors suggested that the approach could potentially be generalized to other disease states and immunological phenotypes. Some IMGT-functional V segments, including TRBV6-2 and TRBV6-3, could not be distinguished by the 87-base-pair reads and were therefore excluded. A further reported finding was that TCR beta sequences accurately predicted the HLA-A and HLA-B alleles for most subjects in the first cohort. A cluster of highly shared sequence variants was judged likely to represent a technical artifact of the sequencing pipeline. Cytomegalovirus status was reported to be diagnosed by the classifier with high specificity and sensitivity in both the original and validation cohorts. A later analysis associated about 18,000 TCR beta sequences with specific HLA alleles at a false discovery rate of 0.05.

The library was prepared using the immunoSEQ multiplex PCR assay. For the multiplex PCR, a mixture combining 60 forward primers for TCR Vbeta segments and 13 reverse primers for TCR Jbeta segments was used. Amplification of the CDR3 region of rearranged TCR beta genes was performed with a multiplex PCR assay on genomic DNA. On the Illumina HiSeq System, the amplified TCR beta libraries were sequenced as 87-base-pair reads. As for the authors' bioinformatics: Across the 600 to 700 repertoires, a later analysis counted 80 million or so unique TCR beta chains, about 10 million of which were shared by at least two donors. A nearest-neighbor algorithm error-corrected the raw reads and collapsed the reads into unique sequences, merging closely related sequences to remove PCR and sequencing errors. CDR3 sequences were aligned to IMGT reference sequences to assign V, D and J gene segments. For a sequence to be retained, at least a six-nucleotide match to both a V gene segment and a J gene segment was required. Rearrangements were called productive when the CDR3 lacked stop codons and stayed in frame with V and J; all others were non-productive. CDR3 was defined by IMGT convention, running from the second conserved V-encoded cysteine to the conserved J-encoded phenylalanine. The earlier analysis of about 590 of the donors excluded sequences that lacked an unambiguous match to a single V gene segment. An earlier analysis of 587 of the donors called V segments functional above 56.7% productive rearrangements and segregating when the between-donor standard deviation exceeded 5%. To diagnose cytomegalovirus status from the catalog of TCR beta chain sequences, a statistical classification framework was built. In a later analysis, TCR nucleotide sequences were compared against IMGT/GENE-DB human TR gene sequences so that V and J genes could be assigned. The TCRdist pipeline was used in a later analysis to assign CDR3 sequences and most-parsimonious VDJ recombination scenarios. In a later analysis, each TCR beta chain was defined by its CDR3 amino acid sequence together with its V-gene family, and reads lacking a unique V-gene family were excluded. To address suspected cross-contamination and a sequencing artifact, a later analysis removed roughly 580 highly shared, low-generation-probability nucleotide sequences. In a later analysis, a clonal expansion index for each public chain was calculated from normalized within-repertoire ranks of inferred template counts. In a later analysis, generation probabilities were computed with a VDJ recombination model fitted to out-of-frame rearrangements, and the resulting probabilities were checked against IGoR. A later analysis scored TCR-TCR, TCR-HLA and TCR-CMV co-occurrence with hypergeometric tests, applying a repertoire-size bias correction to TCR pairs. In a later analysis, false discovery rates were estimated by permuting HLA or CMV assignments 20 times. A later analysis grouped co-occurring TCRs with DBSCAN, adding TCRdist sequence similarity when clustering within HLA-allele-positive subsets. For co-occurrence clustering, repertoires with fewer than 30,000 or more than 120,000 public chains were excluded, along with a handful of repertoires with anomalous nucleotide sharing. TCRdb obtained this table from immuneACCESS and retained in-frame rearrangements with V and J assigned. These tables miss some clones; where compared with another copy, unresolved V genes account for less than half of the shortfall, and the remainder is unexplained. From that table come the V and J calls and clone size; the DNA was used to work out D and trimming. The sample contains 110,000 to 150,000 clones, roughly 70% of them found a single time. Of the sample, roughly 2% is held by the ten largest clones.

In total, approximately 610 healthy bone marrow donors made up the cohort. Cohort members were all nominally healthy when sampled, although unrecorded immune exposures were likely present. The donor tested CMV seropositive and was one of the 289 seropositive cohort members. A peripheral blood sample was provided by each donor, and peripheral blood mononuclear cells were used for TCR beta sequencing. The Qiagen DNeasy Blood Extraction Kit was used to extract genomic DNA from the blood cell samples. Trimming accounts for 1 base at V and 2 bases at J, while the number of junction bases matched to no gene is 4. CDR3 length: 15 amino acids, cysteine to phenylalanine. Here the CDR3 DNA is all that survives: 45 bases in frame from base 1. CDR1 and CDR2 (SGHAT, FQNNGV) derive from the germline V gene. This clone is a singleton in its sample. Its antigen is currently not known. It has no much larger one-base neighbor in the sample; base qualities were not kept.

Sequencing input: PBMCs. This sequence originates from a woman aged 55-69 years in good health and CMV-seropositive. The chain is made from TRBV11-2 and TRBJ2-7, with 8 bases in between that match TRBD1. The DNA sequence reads TGTGCCAGCAGCTTAGGAAGGACAGGGCCCTACGAGCAGTACTTC. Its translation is CASSLGRTGPYEQYF.